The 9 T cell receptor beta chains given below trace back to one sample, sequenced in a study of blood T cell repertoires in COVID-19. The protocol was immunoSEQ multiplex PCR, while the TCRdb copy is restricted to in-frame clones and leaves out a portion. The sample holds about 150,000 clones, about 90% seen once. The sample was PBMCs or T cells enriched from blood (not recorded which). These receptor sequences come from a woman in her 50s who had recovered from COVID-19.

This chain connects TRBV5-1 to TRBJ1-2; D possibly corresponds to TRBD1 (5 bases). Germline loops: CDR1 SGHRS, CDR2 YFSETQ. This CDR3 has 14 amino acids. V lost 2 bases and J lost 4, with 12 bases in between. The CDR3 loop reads CASSLGQGGYGYTF. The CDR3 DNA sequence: TGCGCCAGCAGCTTAGGCCAGGGTGGCTATGGCTACACCTTC.

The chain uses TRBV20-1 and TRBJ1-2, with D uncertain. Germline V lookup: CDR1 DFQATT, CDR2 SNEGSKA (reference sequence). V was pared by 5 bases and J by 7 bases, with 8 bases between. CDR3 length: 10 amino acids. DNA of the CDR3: TGCAGTGCTGCACGGGGTGGCTACACCTTC. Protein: CSAARGGYTF.

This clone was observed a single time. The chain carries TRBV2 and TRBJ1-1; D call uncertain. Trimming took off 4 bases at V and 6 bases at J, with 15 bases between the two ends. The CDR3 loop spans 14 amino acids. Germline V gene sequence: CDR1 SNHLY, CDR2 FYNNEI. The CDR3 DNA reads TGTGCCAGCAGTGTAGCCTTAGCGGCGGCTGAAGCTTTCTTT. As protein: CASSVALAAAEAFF.

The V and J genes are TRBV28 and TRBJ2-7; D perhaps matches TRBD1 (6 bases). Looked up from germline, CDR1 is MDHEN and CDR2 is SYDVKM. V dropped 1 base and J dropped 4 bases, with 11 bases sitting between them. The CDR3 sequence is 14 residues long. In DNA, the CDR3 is TGTGCCAGCAGTTTATTCGGGACACAATACGAGCAGTACTTC. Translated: CASSLFGTQYEQYF.

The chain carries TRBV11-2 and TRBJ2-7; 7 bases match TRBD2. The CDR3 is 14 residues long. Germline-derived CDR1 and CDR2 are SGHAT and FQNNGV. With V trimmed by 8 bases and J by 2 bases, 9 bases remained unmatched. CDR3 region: CASSFSGSTYEQYF. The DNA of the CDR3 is TGTGCCAGCTCCTTTAGCGGGTCCACCTACGAGCAGTACTTC.

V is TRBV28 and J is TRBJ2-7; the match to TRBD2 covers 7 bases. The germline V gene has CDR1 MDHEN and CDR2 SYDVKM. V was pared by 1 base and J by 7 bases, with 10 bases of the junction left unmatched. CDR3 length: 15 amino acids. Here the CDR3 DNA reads TGTGCCAGCAGTTTATCCGGGGGAGGGAGGAGGGAGCAGTACTTC. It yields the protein CASSLSGGGRREQYF. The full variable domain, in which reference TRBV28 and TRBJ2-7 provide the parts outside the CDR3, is DVKVTQSSRYLVKRTGEKVFLECVQDMDHENMFWYRQDPGLGLRLIYFSYDVKMKEKGDIPEGYSVSREKKERFSLILESASTNQTSMYLCASSLSGGGRREQYFGPGTRLTVT.

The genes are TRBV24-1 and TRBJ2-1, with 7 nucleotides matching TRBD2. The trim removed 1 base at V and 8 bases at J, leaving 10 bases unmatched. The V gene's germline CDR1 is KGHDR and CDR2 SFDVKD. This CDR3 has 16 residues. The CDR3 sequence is CATSDLNLAGADEQFF. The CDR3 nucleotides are TGTGCCACCAGTGATTTAAATCTTGCGGGAGCCGATGAGCAGTTCTTC.

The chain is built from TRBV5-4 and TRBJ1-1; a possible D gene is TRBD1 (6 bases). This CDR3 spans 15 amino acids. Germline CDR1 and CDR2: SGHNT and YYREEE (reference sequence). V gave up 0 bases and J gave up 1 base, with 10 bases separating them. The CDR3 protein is CASSLDGQRNTEAFF. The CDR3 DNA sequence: TGTGCCAGCAGCTTGGACGGACAGAGGAACACTGAAGCTTTCTTT. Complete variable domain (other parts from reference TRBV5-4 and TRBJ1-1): ETGVTQSPTHLIKTRGQQVTLRCSSQSGHNTVSWYQQALGQGPQFIFQYYREEENGRGNFPPRFSGLQFPNYSSELNVNALELDDSALYLCASSLDGQRNTEAFFGQGTRLTVV.

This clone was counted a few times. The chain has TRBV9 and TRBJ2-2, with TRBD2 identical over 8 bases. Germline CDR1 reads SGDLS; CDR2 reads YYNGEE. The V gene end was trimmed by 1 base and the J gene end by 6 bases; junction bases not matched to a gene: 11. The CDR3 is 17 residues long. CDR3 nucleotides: TGTGCCAGCAGCGTATTCGGGACTAGTCTTTCCCCCGGGGAGCTGTTTTTT. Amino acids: CASSVFGTSLSPGELFF.